This T cell receptor (beta chain) was found in a study of blood T cell repertoires in COVID-19. Germline loops: CDR1 SEHNR, CDR2 FQNEAQ (reference sequence). V lost 5 bases, J lost 7 bases, and 10 bases stayed unmatched. CDR3 length equals 15 residues. The participants were between about 18 and 90 years old and came from some 25 US areas. Two negative PCRs, clearance, or symptom resolution had been documented for recovered Cohort 3 donors. In the source study's methods: From reference gene primer amplification, estimates of nucleated cell counts were derived. The table came from immunoSEQ multiplex PCR; TCRdb's copy has only in-frame clones and leaves some out. The DNA was the basis for D and trimming; V, J and clone size are from that table. The table lists over 200,000 clones, roughly 85% of them singletons.

V usage is TRBV7-9 and J usage is TRBJ1-4; TRBD1 matches 7 bases. Input material: PBMCs or T cells enriched from blood (not recorded which). The receptor was isolated from a young man who had recovered from COVID-19. The CDR3 region has the DNA TGTGCCAGCAGCCCGGCCTGGGGGGACAGTGAAAAACTGTTTTTT. This translates into CASSPAWGDSEKLFF.